This TCR beta chain is from a study of cytomegalovirus exposure and HLA in healthy donors. This CDR3 spans 17 amino acids. Germline values: CDR1 SEHNR, CDR2 FQNEAQ (reference sequence). The V segment lost 4 bases and the J segment 6 bases; nucleotides outside the gene matches: 9. Researchers ran the PCR with 60 Vbeta and 13 Jbeta primers. Clones were sequenced by immunoSEQ multiplex PCR, and TCRdb holds only the in-frame ones, with some missing. Of fewer than 250,000 clones detected, 65% to 80% appear once; the ten largest clones hold roughly a sixth. The specimen sequenced was PBMCs. The genes are TRBV7-9 and TRBJ1-4; 12 positions agree with TRBD1. This TCR came from a man in his forties in good health and CMV-seronegative. The CDR3 nucleotides read TGTGCCAGCAGCTCCGGGACAGGGGGCATCAAGGATGAAAAACTGTTTTTT. Amino acid sequence: CASSSGTGGIKDEKLFF. The full variable domain, its missing parts supplied by reference TRBV7-9 and TRBJ1-4, is DTGVSQNPRHKITKRGQNVTFRCDPISEHNRLYWYRQTLGQGPEFLTYFQNEAQLEKSRLLSDRFSAERPKGSFSTLEIQRTEQGDSAMYLCASSSGTGGIKDEKLFFGSGTQLSVL.